Listed here is a single T cell receptor beta chain. Its antigen is still unknown. Base quality data are lacking; no much larger clone is found one base away. This sample is drawn from a study of CD8 T cells in Susac syndrome (dated by TCRdb to between 2017 and 2020). In the study overall: Repertoire sequencing was used to test whether CD8+ T cell activation and differentiation in Susac syndrome was antigen driven. The investigation overall reported the following: The TCR sequencing and HLA analysis was acknowledged to have included a relatively small number of individuals.

RNA was extracted using the RNeasy kit, and roughly 0.5 to 1 microgram was reverse transcribed with random hexamers. TCR beta CDR3 regions were amplified with the immunoSEQ multiplex PCR assay covering 54 Vbeta and 13 Jbeta segments. To correct PCR amplification bias, a synthetic template baseline was used for both primer optimization and computational correction. The original methods were these. Reads were annotated to V, D and J genes according to IMGT and were analyzed with immunoSEQ Analyzer, with only productive sequences retained. To calculate clonality, Shannon entropy was normalized by log2 of the number of productive unique sequences and then subtracted from one. Public and private clones were assessed among the 100 most prevalent clones of each patient and control. Clones were defined as Susac-specific if absent from the healthy and MS cohorts, from under 1,200 published viral clones and from other ImmuneACCESS disease sequences. In TCRdb, the public reads were trimmed at Q25 with fastp and aligned with MiXCR, with productive beta chains retained. Entries that share a CDR3 protein sequence are merged under the most common genes and DNA. Here the V and J calls rest on TCRdb's processing, not on the authors' analysis. The sample table records about 250,000 distinct CDR3 sequences; approximately 92% of these occur just once. Around 0.067% of the sample goes to the ten largest clones.

The CDR3 measures 13 amino acids from cysteine to phenylalanine. Here the CDR3 DNA is all that survives: 39 bases in frame from base 1. The germline V gene supplies CDR1 KGHSH and CDR2 LQKENI. Deletion took 4 bases off V and 3 bases off J, with a span of 10 bases between the germline ends. Peripheral blood CD8+ and CD4+ T cells from healthy donors, Susac syndrome patients and multiple sclerosis patients were profiled by high-throughput TCR beta sequencing. Treatment-naive patients with stable or active relapsing-remitting disease fulfilling revised McDonald criteria were used as multiple sclerosis controls. Bulk CD8+ and CD4+ T cells were purified by magnetic negative isolation, whereas CD8+ TEMRA cells were enriched by FACS. Blood was drawn into EDTA tubes, processed within 24 hours, and PBMCs were isolated by density gradient centrifugation. PBMCs destined for TCR sequencing were cryopreserved in liquid nitrogen and later thawed in a 37 °C water bath. A purity of at least 90% was achieved for sorted or isolated CD4+, CD8+ and CD8+ TEMRA cells.

What was sequenced was CD4+ T cells from PBMCs. The sequence was obtained from a human donor with multiple sclerosis. The sequence links TRBV18 to TRBJ2-7; the D segment cannot be called with confidence. The nucleotide sequence reads as follows: TGTGCCAGCTCACGCGACGGCCTCTACGAGCAGTACTTC. Its translation reads: CASSRDGLYEQYF. Here the CDR3 is joined to the reference TRBV18 and TRBJ2-7 genes, and the full variable domain is: NAGVMQNPRHLVRRRGQEARLRCSPMKGHSHVYWYRQLPEEGLKFMVYLQKENIIDESGMPKERFSAEFPKEGPSILRIQQVVRGDSAAYFCASSRDGLYEQYFGPGTRLTVT.